The 8 T cell receptor beta chains below were found in one sample sequenced in a study of T cell repertoires in ileal Crohn's disease. Generated by immunoSEQ multiplex PCR, the TCRdb table keeps only in-frame clones and is missing some. The table has about 17,000 clones, 60% to 85% seen once. Time point in this sample: inflamed ileum from the surgical specimen. Input material: ileal tissue. The receptors stem from an adult with Crohn's disease.

The CDR3 nucleotides read TGCGCCAGCAGCTCGACACCGGGCTCATACGAGCAGTACTTC. Its translation: CASSSTPGSYEQYF. The chain recombines TRBV5-1 with TRBJ2-7; D remains unclear. There are 14 residues in the CDR3. Trimming stripped 3 bases from V and 4 bases from J, with 14 bases between. CDR1 and CDR2 (germline): SGHRS, YFSETQ.

The V call is TRBV6-5, the J call TRBJ2-7; a weak D match, TRBD1 (6 bases). The CDR3 is 15 residues long. The V end lost 0 bases, the J end lost 5 bases, and 14 bases lay between the germline ends. CDR1 and CDR2 (germline): MNHEY, SVGAGI. The CDR3, as DNA: TGTGCCAGCAGTTACTCGATTGGGGGCAGGGACGAGCAGTACTTC. This translates into CASSYSIGGRDEQYF.

CDR3 loop: CASSVAATQETQYF. The CDR3 DNA reads as TGTGCCAGCAGCGTAGCGGCTACTCAAGAGACCCAGTACTTC. This chain joins TRBV9 and TRBJ2-5; D not resolved. CDR1 and CDR2 (germline): SGDLS, YYNGEE. Deletions cut 0 bases from V and 2 bases from J, with 8 bases between. CDR3 length: 14 amino acids.

The chain employs TRBV7-2 and TRBJ2-7, with D maybe TRBD2 (6 bases). This CDR3 is 15 amino acids long. The germline V gene encodes CDR1 SGHTA and CDR2 FQGNSA. Trimming pared 7 bases from V and 1 base from J, leaving 17 bases between. The CDR3 protein is CASTPWGGASYEQYF. For the CDR3, the DNA is TGTGCCAGCACGCCCTGGGGCGGGGCTTCCTACGAGCAGTACTTC. Looking up the rest from reference TRBV7-2 and TRBJ2-7 gives the full variable domain: GAGVSQSPSNKVTEKGKDVELRCDPISGHTALYWYRQSLGQGLEFLIYFQGNSAPDKSGLPSDRFSAERTGGSVSTLTIQRTQQEDSAVYLCASTPWGGASYEQYFGPGTRLTVT.

The V and J genes are TRBV6-6 and TRBJ2-5; 10 bases map to TRBD2. The CDR3 is 16 amino acids. The junction had 10 bases not matched to a gene; V was cut back by 5 bases and J by 4 bases. Germline assignment: CDR1 MNHNY and CDR2 SVGAGI (reference sequence). CDR3 bases: TGTGCCAGCAGTGCCCCGCAGCGGGAGGGCCGAGAGACCCAGTACTTC. Its protein is CASSAPQREGRETQYF.

The chain combines TRBV5-1 with TRBJ1-2; D is possibly TRBD1 (5 bases). In germline, CDR1 is SGHRS, CDR2 YFSETQ. Trimming left V 4 bases short and J 8 bases short, with 15 bases between. This CDR3 has 13 residues. CDR3: CASSLGGSQGYTF. The CDR3 DNA is TGCGCCAGCAGCCTGGGGGGTTCCCAGGGCTACACCTTC.

The chain carries TRBV20-1 and TRBJ2-3; D not resolved. Per the germline V gene, CDR1 is DFQATT and CDR2 is SNEGSKA (reference sequence). This CDR3 region has 11 residues. V shed 3 bases and J shed 6 bases, with 7 bases lying between them. This CDR3 is CSARAWDTQYF. Here the CDR3 DNA reads TGCAGTGCTAGGGCCTGGGATACGCAGTATTTT.

This chain links TRBV4-1 with TRBJ2-1; 14 bases map to TRBD2. Germline V gene data show CDR1 as MGHRA and CDR2 as YSYEKL. CDR3 size: 17 residues. The V segment lost 0 bases and the J segment 7 bases; nucleotides outside the gene matches: 5. The chain's CDR3 is CASSQEVTSGGGNEQFF. Here the CDR3 DNA reads TGCGCCAGCAGCCAAGAAGTGACTAGCGGGGGGGGAAATGAGCAGTTCTTC.